This T cell receptor beta chain was sequenced during a study of CD8+CD57+ T cells in acquired aplastic anemia (dated by TCRdb to between 2018 and 2020). For the wider study: DNA extracted from sorted CD4+ and CD8+ cells had a mean of approximately 3.3 ug, with a range of roughly 0.17 to 27.4 ug. A CD8+CD57+ expansion meant a frequency higher than the mean frequency seen in healthy subjects.

Profiling of TCR beta VDJ combinations and CDR3 sequences used genomic DNA as the template. An Illumina HiSeq 2000 was the platform used for TCR repertoire sequencing. The original methods were these. Repertoire assessment relied on Simpson's diversity index, CDR3 size and DJ length profiles, and TRBV/TRBJ rearrangement plots. The immunodominant clone was defined as the most abundant DNA sequence in deep sequencing data. CDR3 amino acid sequences were screened for sharing across subjects and were compared with published repertoires and the VDJdb database. TCRdb trimmed public reads at Q25 via fastp, called clones via MiXCR and kept in-frame beta chains. One record per CDR3 amino acid sequence lists the most common genes and DNA. The V and J calls shown here were made by TCRdb, not taken from the authors' results. This sample is represented by some 160,000 distinct CDR3 sequences; about 50% of them were singletons. Roughly 29% of the sample comes from the top ten.

The sample holds a few counts of this clonotype. Its target antigen remains unknown. No per-base quality is available; no much larger clone lies one base away. Findings and caveats that apply to the study as a whole: Between patients and healthy controls, no significant difference in CD8+ Simpson's diversity was found (P=0.060). About 28 CD8+ CDR3 sequences were found in both patients and controls but appeared to be highly expressed in patients and within the immunodominant clones of the patients.

Expansion of CD8+CD57+ cells had been shown by flow cytometry in the patients chosen for sequencing. Every patient had a diagnosis of severe acquired aplastic anemia based on International Study of Aplastic Anemia and Agranulocytosis and Camitta criteria. No therapy had been received by the patients at the time of blood sampling. In the study, sorted CD4+ and CD8+ blood T cells from patients with severe aplastic anemia and from healthy subjects underwent deep sequencing of TCR repertoires. Patients were enrolled under clinicaltrials.gov protocols 00001620, 01623167, 00001397, 00071045, 00081523 and 00961064 in the USA. Ficoll-Paque density gradient centrifugation was used to isolate peripheral blood mononuclear cells. Before DNA extraction, CD4+ and CD8+ T cells were sorted by FACS or by magnetic beads. The junction carries 8 bases between V and J, which are trimmed by 5 bases and 1 base respectively. Sequences GTSNPN (CDR1) and SVGIG (CDR2) are obtained from the germline V gene (reference sequence). Counted from cysteine to phenylalanine, this CDR3 has 12 amino acids. The entry retains the CDR3 DNA only, 36 bases that are in frame from base 1.

The sequence derives from a human donor with aplastic anemia. The chain is made from TRBV30 and TRBJ1-2; TRBD1 is perhaps the D gene, given 5 matching bases. The source material was sorted CD4+, CD8+, or CD8+CD57+ T cells (not recorded which) from PBMCs. Here is the DNA: TGTGCCTGGTCGACAGTTAACTATGGCTACACCTTC. It translates to CAWSTVNYGYTF.